This entry lists 26 T cell receptor beta chains sequenced from one sample in a study of identical twins. TCRdb re-analysed the 5' RACE reads in MiXCR, keeping a single row per CDR3 protein. The sample has 350,000 or so distinct CDR3 sequences; around 9.7% are singletons. The sample taken for sequencing was naive T cells sorted from blood. These TCRs come from a woman between 45 and 65 years old in good health.

The chain combines TRBV19 with TRBJ1-3; D gene uncertain. Per the germline V gene, CDR1 is LNHDA and CDR2 is SQIVND (reference sequence). Between the trimmed V and J ends, which lost 1 base and 3 bases, there was a span of 10 bases. CDR3 length: 15 amino acids. CDR3 DNA sequence: TGTGCCAGTAGTATAGGCGGTTCCAGTGGAAACACCATATATTTT. It encodes CASSIGGSSGNTIYF. Based on the CDR3 plus reference TRBV19 and TRBJ1-3, the full variable domain is DGGITQSPKYLFRKEGQNVTLSCEQNLNHDAMYWYRQDPGQGLRLIYYSQIVNDFQKGDIAEGYSVSREKKESFPLTVTSAQKNPTAFYLCASSIGGSSGNTIYFGEGSWLTVV.

This clonotype was detected only a few times. This chain connects TRBV29-1 to TRBJ2-7, with TRBD2 as a possible D gene (5 bases). CDR1 SQVTM and CDR2 ANQGSEA come from the germline V gene. There are 13 residues in the CDR3. Trimming pared 6 bases from V and 1 base from J, leaving 13 bases between. Written as DNA, the CDR3 is TGCAGCGTACTCCGCGGGTGGTCCTACGAGCAGTACTTC. Translation: CSVLRGWSYEQYF.

The sample holds a few counts of this clonotype. The V gene is TRBV21-1, the J gene TRBJ2-7. TRBV21-1 is described as a pseudogene. The CDR3 is 10 residues long. The CDR3 here is CASSSIEQYV. CDR3 in DNA: TGTGCCAGCAGTTCGATAGAGCAGTACGTC.

The chain couples TRBV2 to TRBJ2-3; D possibly matches TRBD1 or TRBD2 (5 bases each). This CDR3 comprises 15 residues. CDR1 is SNHLY, CDR2 FYNNEI, per germline. The ends were cut back, 10 bases at V and 2 bases at J, with 19 bases in the middle. CDR3 coding DNA: TGTGCCACCAAGCCCGGGGCGAGAAACACAGATACGCAGTATTTT. Its protein product is CATKPGARNTDTQYF.

This clonotype has a handful of counts. The V gene is TRBV12-3 or TRBV12-4, the J gene TRBJ2-6, with D perhaps TRBD1 (6 bases). The CDR3 length is 15 residues. Trimming removed 6 bases from V and 4 bases from J, with 13 bases in between. The CDR3 nucleotides read TGTGCCAGCAGGCCTACAGGGTCCGGGGCCAACGTCCTGACTTTC. It codes for CASRPTGSGANVLTF.

The J gene is TRBJ2-5, the V gene TRBV11-2, with 7 bases matching TRBD2. CDR1 and CDR2 from the germline V gene are SGHAT and FQNNGV. With V trimmed by 7 bases and J by 5 bases, 16 bases remained unmatched. The CDR3 length is 16 residues. The DNA of the CDR3 is TGTGCCAGCACCACCTTCGGGGGGAGTTTGGGGGAGACCCAGTACTTC. Protein sequence: CASTTFGGSLGETQYF.

The V gene is TRBV9, the J gene TRBJ2-3, with TRBD2 as a possible D gene (5 bases). CDR3 size: 15 residues. V shed 1 base and J shed 4 bases, with 13 bases lying between them. Germline values: CDR1 SGDLS, CDR2 YYNGEE. The CDR3 DNA is TGTGCCAGCAGCGTAATAGCGCGGACCGCAGATACGCAGTATTTT. It yields the protein CASSVIARTADTQYF.

This clonotype was counted a few times. J is TRBJ2-5 and V is TRBV7-8; the D gene is possibly TRBD2 (7 bases). The CDR3 totals 15 residues. V dropped 5 bases and J dropped 5 bases, with 18 bases sitting between them. Germline V gene sequence: CDR1 SGHVS, CDR2 FQNEAQ. CDR3 bases: TGTGCCAGCAGCCGGGGGGACACCGAGGGGGAGACCCAGTACTTC. Protein: CASSRGDTEGETQYF.

This clonotype was detected only a few times. The chain couples TRBV15 to TRBJ2-1; D remains ambiguous. This CDR3 contains 13 residues. V was pared by 10 bases and J by 1 base, with 11 bases between. Germline loops: CDR1 LNHNV, CDR2 YYDKDF (reference sequence). The CDR3 nucleotides are TGTGCCATCCTCCGCGGATCCTACAATGAGCAGTTCTTC. Residues: CAILRGSYNEQFF.

V and J are TRBV12-3 or TRBV12-4 and TRBJ2-7; D is unclear. V was cut by 2 bases and J by 4 bases, with 9 bases left in between. The CDR3 has 13 residues. The CDR3 DNA is TGTGCCAGCAGTTTAAGTCTTACTTACGAGCAGTACTTC. Its translation is CASSLSLTYEQYF.

This clonotype has more than one count but fewer than ten. The chain combines TRBV6-5 with TRBJ1-2; TRBD1 is a possible D gene (6 bases). This CDR3 contains 16 residues. Between the trimmed V and J ends, which lost 6 bases and 7 bases, there was a span of 24 bases. Germline CDR1 is MNHEY and CDR2 is SVGAGI. The CDR3 DNA reads as TGTGCCAGCAGGGGCCTTGGGGGGGCAGTCTTTAGTGGCTACACCTTC. Residues: CASRGLGGAVFSGYTF.

The chain links TRBV4-1 to TRBJ1-1; D not certain. CDR3 length equals 17 residues. Germline V gene sequence: CDR1 MGHRA, CDR2 YSYEKL. Trimming pared 1 base from V and 0 bases from J, leaving 15 bases between. CDR3 amino acids: CASSQVPPITVNTEAFF. CDR3 bases: TGCGCCAGCAGCCAAGTTCCCCCCATCACGGTGAACACTGAAGCTTTCTTT.

This clonotype was recorded at least ten times. J is TRBJ2-7 and V is TRBV12-3 or TRBV12-4; 7 bases fit TRBD2. V lost 2 bases to trimming and J lost 3 bases; unmatched junction nucleotides: 4. The CDR3 contains 14 residues. DNA for the CDR3: TGTGCCAGCAGTTTATTAGCGGGTAGCTACGAGCAGTACTTC. It is translated as CASSLLAGSYEQYF.

The V and J genes are TRBV5-1 and TRBJ2-2; 7 bases line up with TRBD2. The CDR3 loop spans 15 amino acids. Germline assignment: CDR1 SGHRS and CDR2 YFSETQ. With 2 bases clipped from V and 1 base from J, the junction kept 2 bases outside the gene matches. The CDR3 nucleotides read TGCGCCAGCAGCTTTGAGCGGGGGAACACCGGGGAGCTGTTTTTT. It is translated as CASSFERGNTGELFF.

This clonotype was seen a handful of times. One end of the junction is discordant with germline, which a read error may explain. The V call is TRBV7-7, the J call TRBJ2-5, with 7 bases lining up with TRBD1. CDR1 SSHAT and CDR2 FNYEAQ come from the germline V gene (reference sequence). CDR3 length equals 15 residues. The CDR3 region is CASSLLTGVQETQYF. The CDR3 bases are TGTGCTAGCAGCTTACTTACAGGGGTGCAAGAGACCCAGTACTTC.

This clonotype was counted between two and nine times. The genes are TRBV6-5 and TRBJ2-3; D possibly corresponds to TRBD1 (6 bases). The germline V gene encodes CDR1 MNHEY and CDR2 SVGAGI. V lost 2 bases, J lost 4 bases, and 13 bases lay in between. The CDR3 runs 15 residues. CDR3 coding DNA: TGTGCCAGCAGTTACGGGTCAGGGGTACCAGATACGCAGTATTTT. It encodes CASSYGSGVPDTQYF.

The rearrangement uses TRBV4-1 and TRBJ1-2; 8 bases align to TRBD1. The CDR3 sequence is 15 residues long. V gave up 1 base and J gave up 5 bases; unmatched junction bases: 6. CDR1 and CDR2 from the germline V gene are MGHRA and YSYEKL. For the CDR3, the DNA is TGCGCCAGCAGCCAAGCCCAGGGGGCCCCGTATGGCTACACCTTC. It translates to CASSQAQGAPYGYTF.

This clonotype occurred a few times. The V and J genes are TRBV30 and TRBJ2-2, with D tentatively TRBD2 (5 bases). V lost 0 bases and J lost 6, with 8 bases in between. The germline V gene has CDR1 GTSNPN and CDR2 SVGIG (reference sequence). The CDR3 runs 13 residues. The chain's CDR3 is CAWSVGAAGELFF. The CDR3 nucleotides read TGTGCCTGGAGTGTTGGAGCGGCCGGGGAGCTGTTTTTT.

This clonotype appeared many times. This chain connects TRBV10-3 to TRBJ1-6; TRBD1 is a possible D gene (5 bases). V lost 6 bases to trimming and J lost 9 bases, with 15 bases between them. Germline CDR1 and CDR2: ENHRY and SYGVKD. The CDR3 covers 14 residues. This chain's CDR3 is CAIRGTDWGSPLHF. CDR3 DNA: TGTGCCATCAGGGGGACGGACTGGGGTTCACCCCTCCACTTT.

The chain couples TRBV3-1 to TRBJ2-4, with TRBD2 identical over 7 bases. CDR1 is LGHDT and CDR2 is YNNKEL in the germline V gene (reference sequence). The CDR3 covers 17 residues. With 1 base clipped from V and 0 bases from J, the junction kept 6 bases outside the gene matches. CDR3 coding DNA: TGTGCCAGCAGCCAAGTTGGGCTAGCGGTAGCCAAAAACATTCAGTACTTC. Encoded protein: CASSQVGLAVAKNIQYF.

The chain joins TRBV5-1 to TRBJ2-7; TRBD1 matches at 7 bases. The CDR3 length is 15 residues. V lost 3 bases, J lost 2 bases, and 8 bases stayed unmatched. Looked up from germline, CDR1 is SGHRS and CDR2 is YFSETQ. CDR3 DNA sequence: TGCGCCAGCAGCTACAGGGGCCTCGCTGCCTACGAGCAGTACTTC. This gives the protein CASSYRGLAAYEQYF.

This clonotype was detected a few times. This chain uses TRBV25-1 with TRBJ2-3; D gene unclear. V lost 2 bases to trimming and J lost 0 bases, with 9 bases between them. Germline V CDR1 and CDR2: MGHDK, SYGVNS. The CDR3 runs 15 residues. The CDR3 reads CASSELSPSTDTQYF. DNA of the CDR3: TGTGCCAGCAGTGAACTCAGTCCTAGCACAGATACGCAGTATTTT.

This clonotype has more than one count but fewer than ten. The rearrangement joins TRBV7-8 to TRBJ2-2; no clear D gene. The ends were cut back, 5 bases at V and 2 bases at J, with 12 bases in the middle. The CDR3 has 15 residues. Germline V lookup: CDR1 SGHVS, CDR2 FQNEAQ. The CDR3 spells CASSPWADNTGELFF. CDR3 sequence (DNA): TGTGCCAGCAGCCCGTGGGCGGATAACACCGGGGAGCTGTTTTTT.

This clonotype was seen ten or more times. The CDR3 DNA sequence: TGTGCCAGCACGATTTCCTACAATGAGCAGTTCTTC. This codes for CASTISYNEQFF. The chain combines TRBV12-3 or TRBV12-4 with TRBJ2-1; D unresolved. V lost 7 bases to trimming and J lost 1 base, with 5 bases between them. The length of the CDR3 is 12 residues.

This clonotype was counted many times. This CDR3 is CASSPWTLTTDTQYF. The CDR3 nucleotides are TGTGCCAGCAGTCCCTGGACACTGACAACAGATACGCAGTATTTT. The chain combines TRBV27 with TRBJ2-3; TRBD1 might be the D (5 bases). Germline CDR1 reads MNHEY; CDR2 reads SMNVEV (reference sequence). Trimming took 5 bases from V and 3 from J, leaving 15 bases between them. CDR3 length equals 15 residues.

This clonotype was counted ten times or more. The chain couples TRBV25-1 to TRBJ1-1; D may be TRBD1 (5 bases). Per the germline V gene, CDR1 is MGHDK and CDR2 is SYGVNS. The CDR3 contains 12 residues. The V gene lost 2 bases and the J gene lost 8 bases, with 9 bases spanning the gap. CDR3 nucleotide sequence: TGTGCCAGCAGTGAAGGACAATTCGAAGCTTTCTTT. Residues: CASSEGQFEAFF.